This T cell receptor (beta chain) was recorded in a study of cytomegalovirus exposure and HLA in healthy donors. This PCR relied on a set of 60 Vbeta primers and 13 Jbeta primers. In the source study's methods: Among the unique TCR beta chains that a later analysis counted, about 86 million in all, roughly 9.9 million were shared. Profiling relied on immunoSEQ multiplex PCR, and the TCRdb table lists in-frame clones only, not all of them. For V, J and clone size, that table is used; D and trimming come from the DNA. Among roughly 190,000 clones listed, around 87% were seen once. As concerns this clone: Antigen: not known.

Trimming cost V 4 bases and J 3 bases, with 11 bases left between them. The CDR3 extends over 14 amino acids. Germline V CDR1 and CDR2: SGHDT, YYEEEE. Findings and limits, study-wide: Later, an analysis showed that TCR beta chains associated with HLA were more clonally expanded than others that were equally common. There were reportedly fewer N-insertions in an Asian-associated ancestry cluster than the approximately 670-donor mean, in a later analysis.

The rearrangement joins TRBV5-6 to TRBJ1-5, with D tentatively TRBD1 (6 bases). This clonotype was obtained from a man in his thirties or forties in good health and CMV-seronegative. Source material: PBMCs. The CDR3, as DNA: TGTGCCAGCAGCGATGACAGGTTCAATCAGCCCCAGCATTTT. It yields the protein CASSDDRFNQPQHF.